This T cell receptor beta chain was found in a study of vaccination and CD4 T cells after COVID-19. Background on the study: No peptide, an HIV-1 Nef pool, or a CEFX pool was what each control culture received.

Regarding this clonotype: The antigen is not known.

The Oncomine TCR Beta short-read assay sequenced DNA from cultured CD4+ T cells. Each CDR3 protein gets one entry after TCRdb re-called the PCR reads with MiXCR. The sample carries approximately 7,100 distinct CDR3 sequences, around half recorded once. The treatment: roughly 11-day PBMC culture with coronavirus spike peptide pools or control peptides (ViraFEST assay). Unexposed donor CD4+ T cells predated the COVID-19 pandemic, collected 2011-2018. Fresh replacement IL-2 medium substituted for half the medium on days 3 and 7. V was shortened by 5 bases and J by 7 bases, with 17 bases between the two germline ends. The CDR3 has 14 amino acids. The germline V gene encodes CDR1 SGHVS and CDR2 FQNEAQ.

The chain employs TRBV7-8 and TRBJ2-5, with unresolved D. The sequence derives from a human donor in good health. The sequencing sample was made of CD4+ T cells from blood, cultured in vitro. The CDR3 here is CASSPPPGGGTQYF. The CDR3 DNA sequence: TGTGCCAGCAGCCCCCCGCCGGGCGGTGGGACCCAGTACTTC.